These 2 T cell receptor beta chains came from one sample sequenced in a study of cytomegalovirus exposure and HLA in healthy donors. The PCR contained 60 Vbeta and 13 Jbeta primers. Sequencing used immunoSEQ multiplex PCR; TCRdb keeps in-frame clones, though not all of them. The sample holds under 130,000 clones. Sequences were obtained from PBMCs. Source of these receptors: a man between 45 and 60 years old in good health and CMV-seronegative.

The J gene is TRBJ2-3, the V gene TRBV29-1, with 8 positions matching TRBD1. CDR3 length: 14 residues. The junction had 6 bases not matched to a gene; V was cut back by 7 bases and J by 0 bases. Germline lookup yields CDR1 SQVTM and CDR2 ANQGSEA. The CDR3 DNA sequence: TGCAGCGCGACAGGGGACTTTAGCACAGATACGCAGTATTTT. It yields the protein CSATGDFSTDTQYF.

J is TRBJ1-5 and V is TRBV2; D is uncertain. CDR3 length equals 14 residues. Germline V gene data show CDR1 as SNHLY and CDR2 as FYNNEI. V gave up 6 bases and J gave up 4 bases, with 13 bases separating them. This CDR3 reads CASRDDGGNQPQHF. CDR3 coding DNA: TGTGCCAGCAGAGACGACGGAGGAAATCAGCCCCAGCATTTT. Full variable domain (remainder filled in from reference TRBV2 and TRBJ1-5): EPEVTQTPSHQVTQMGQEVILRCVPISNHLYFYWYRQILGQKVEFLVSFYNNEISEKSEIFDDQFSVERPDGSNFTLKIRSTKLEDSAMYFCASRDDGGNQPQHFGDGTRLSIL.